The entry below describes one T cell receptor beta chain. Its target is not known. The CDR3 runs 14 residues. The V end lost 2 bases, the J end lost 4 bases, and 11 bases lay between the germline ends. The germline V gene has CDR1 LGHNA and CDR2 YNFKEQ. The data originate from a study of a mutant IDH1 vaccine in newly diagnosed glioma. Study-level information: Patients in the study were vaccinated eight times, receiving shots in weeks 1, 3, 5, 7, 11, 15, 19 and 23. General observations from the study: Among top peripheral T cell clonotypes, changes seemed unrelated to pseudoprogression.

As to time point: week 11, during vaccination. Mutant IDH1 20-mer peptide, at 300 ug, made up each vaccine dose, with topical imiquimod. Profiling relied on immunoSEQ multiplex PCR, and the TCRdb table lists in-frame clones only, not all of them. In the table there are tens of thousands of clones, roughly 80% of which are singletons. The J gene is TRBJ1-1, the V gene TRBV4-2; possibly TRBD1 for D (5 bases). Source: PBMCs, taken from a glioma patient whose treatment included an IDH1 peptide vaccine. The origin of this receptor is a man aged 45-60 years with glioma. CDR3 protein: CASSQQGWGTEAFF. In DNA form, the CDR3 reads TGTGCCAGCAGCCAACAGGGATGGGGCACTGAAGCTTTCTTT.